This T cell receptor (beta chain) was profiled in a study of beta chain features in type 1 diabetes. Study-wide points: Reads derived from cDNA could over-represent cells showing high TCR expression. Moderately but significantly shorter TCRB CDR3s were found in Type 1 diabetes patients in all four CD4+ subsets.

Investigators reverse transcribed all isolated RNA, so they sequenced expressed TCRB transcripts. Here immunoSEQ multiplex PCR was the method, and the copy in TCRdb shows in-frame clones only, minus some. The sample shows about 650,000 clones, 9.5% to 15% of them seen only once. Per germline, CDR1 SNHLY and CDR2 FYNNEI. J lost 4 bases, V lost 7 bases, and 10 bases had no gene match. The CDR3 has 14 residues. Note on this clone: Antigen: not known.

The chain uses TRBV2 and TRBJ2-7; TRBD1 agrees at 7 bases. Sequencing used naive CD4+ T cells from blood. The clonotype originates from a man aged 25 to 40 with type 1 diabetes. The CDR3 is CASNGDSRLYEQYF. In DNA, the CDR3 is TGTGCCAGCAACGGGGACAGCCGGCTTTACGAGCAGTACTTC.